These T cell receptor beta chains were read from a single sample in a study of cytotoxic CD8 clonotypes in ibrutinib-treated CLL. The repertoire was sequenced with immunoSEQ multiplex PCR; TCRdb's copy has only in-frame clones and lacks some. The data contain a few hundred thousand clones, 60% to 75% of them singletons. Here the sequenced sample was PBMCs, taken after 24 months of ibrutinib treatment. The receptors derive from a human donor with chronic lymphocytic leukemia. Each CDR3 is given with its conserved first and last residue. The D gene is left open where the match is weak. Not all rows give a size; the values are once, few, many and, for expanded clones, a class.

CDR3aa: CASSERSFYEQYF
CDR3nt: TGTGCCAGCAGTGAGCGTAGTTTCTACGAGCAGTACTTC
d_gene: NA
abundance: NA
v_gene: TRBV2
j_gene: TRBJ2-7

CDR3aa: CASSWDGPYNEQFF
CDR3nt: TGTGCCAGCAGTTGGGACGGGCCCTACAATGAGCAGTTCTTC
d_gene: NA
abundance: NA
v_gene: TRBV28
j_gene: TRBJ2-1

CDR3aa: CASTQGSYEQYF
CDR3nt: TGTGCCAGCACCCAGGGATCCTACGAGCAGTACTTC
d_gene: NA
abundance: NA
v_gene: TRBV6-5
j_gene: TRBJ2-7

CDR3aa: CASSFATSSYEQYF
CDR3nt: TGTGCCAGCAGTTTTGCGACGAGCTCCTACGAGCAGTACTTC
d_gene: NA
abundance: NA
v_gene: TRBV28
j_gene: TRBJ2-7

CDR3aa: CASSLPGLAGVHTGELFF
CDR3nt: TGTGCCAGCAGTCTCCCCGGACTAGCGGGAGTTCATACCGGGGAGCTGTTTTTT
d_gene: TRBD2
abundance: NA
v_gene: TRBV27
j_gene: TRBJ2-2

CDR3aa: CASSQERGGPMSRYF
CDR3nt: TGTGCCAGCAGCCAGGAACGCGGAGGACCCATGAGCCGGTATTTT
d_gene: NA
abundance: NA
v_gene: TRBV4-2
j_gene: TRBJ2-3

CDR3aa: CASALVPYEQYF
CDR3nt: TGTGCCAGCGCCCTGGTCCCCTACGAGCAGTACTTC
d_gene: NA
abundance: NA
v_gene: TRBV7-9
j_gene: TRBJ2-7

CDR3aa: CASTLAWGLAGGNEQFF
CDR3nt: TGTGCCAGCACTCTGGCTTGGGGACTAGCGGGAGGGAATGAGCAGTTCTTC
d_gene: TRBD2
abundance: NA
v_gene: TRBV27
j_gene: TRBJ2-1

CDR3aa: CASSSRDRGDSNQPQHF
CDR3nt: TGTGCCAGCAGTTCCCGGGACAGGGGAGATAGCAATCAGCCCCAGCATTTT
d_gene: TRBD1
abundance: few
v_gene: TRBV27
j_gene: TRBJ1-5

CDR3aa: CASTPWREATDTQYF
CDR3nt: TGTGCCAGTACCCCGTGGCGGGAGGCTACAGATACGCAGTATTTT
d_gene: TRBD2
abundance: NA
v_gene: TRBV19
j_gene: TRBJ2-3

CDR3aa: CASSPGTGDSNQPQHF
CDR3nt: TGTGCCAGCAGCCCGGGGACAGGGGATAGCAATCAGCCCCAGCATTTT
d_gene: TRBD1
abundance: NA
v_gene: TRBV5-6
j_gene: TRBJ1-5

CDR3aa: CASSQSRDPYYEQYF
CDR3nt: TGTGCCAGCTCACAGTCCCGGGACCCCTACTACGAGCAGTACTTC
d_gene: NA
abundance: NA
v_gene: TRBV18
j_gene: TRBJ2-7

CDR3aa: CASSSTAQLFTDTQYF
CDR3nt: TGTGCCAGCAGCTCGACAGCTCAGTTATTCACAGATACGCAGTATTTT
d_gene: NA
abundance: NA
v_gene: TRBV28
j_gene: TRBJ2-3

CDR3aa: CASSIGTVTYEQYF
CDR3nt: TGTGCCAGTAGTATCGGGACAGTTACCTACGAGCAGTACTTC
d_gene: TRBD1
abundance: NA
v_gene: TRBV19
j_gene: TRBJ2-7

CDR3aa: CASSLGSFSNEQYF
CDR3nt: TGTGCCAGCAGCTTAGGGAGCTTTTCCAACGAGCAGTACTTC
d_gene: NA
abundance: NA
v_gene: TRBV7-2
j_gene: TRBJ2-7

CDR3aa: CASSPQRQLDEQYF
CDR3nt: TGTGCCAGCTCACCACAGCGGCAGCTGGACGAGCAGTACTTC
d_gene: NA
abundance: once
v_gene: TRBV18
j_gene: TRBJ2-7

CDR3aa: CAWSWGVGNTIYF
CDR3nt: TGTGCCTGGAGCTGGGGCGTTGGAAACACCATATATTTT
d_gene: NA
abundance: once
v_gene: TRBV30
j_gene: TRBJ1-3

CDR3aa: CASTVGISSYEQYF
CDR3nt: TGTGCCAGTACCGTCGGTATCAGCTCCTACGAGCAGTACTTC
d_gene: NA
abundance: NA
v_gene: TRBV19
j_gene: TRBJ2-7

CDR3aa: CASSEALSGYEQYF
CDR3nt: TGTGCCAGCAGTGAAGCGCTATCGGGGTACGAGCAGTACTTC
d_gene: NA
abundance: NA
v_gene: TRBV2
j_gene: TRBJ2-7

CDR3aa: CASSPSSGAQGAEQYF
CDR3nt: TGTGCCAGCTCACCTTCTTCCGGGGCGCAGGGGGCGGAACAGTACTTC
d_gene: TRBD1
abundance: NA
v_gene: TRBV18
j_gene: TRBJ2-7

CDR3aa: CASSGDRVGGYTF
CDR3nt: TGTGCCAGCAGCGGAGACAGGGTAGGCGGCTACACCTTC
d_gene: TRBD1
abundance: NA
v_gene: TRBV6-6
j_gene: TRBJ1-2

CDR3aa: CASSHTIRVGTEAFF
CDR3nt: TGCGCCAGCAGTCATACGATCAGGGTTGGGACTGAAGCTTTCTTT
d_gene: NA
abundance: once
v_gene: TRBV23-1
j_gene: TRBJ1-1

CDR3aa: CASSYGGFNEKLFF
CDR3nt: TGTGCCAGCAGTTACGGGGGGTTTAATGAAAAACTGTTTTTT
d_gene: NA
abundance: NA
v_gene: TRBV6-5
j_gene: TRBJ1-4